Reported below is one T cell receptor (beta chain). Its antigen specificity is not known. Per-base quality was not reported, and no clone a single base away is much larger than it. From its cysteine to its phenylalanine, the CDR3 spans 18 amino acids. The kept DNA is CDR3 alone, 54 bases in frame from the first base. The germline V gene sets CDR1 to SGHTA and CDR2 to FQGNSA. V and J lose 4 bases and 1 base, and a span of 22 bases separates them. Collaborating institutions collected whole blood in K2EDTA tubes following their own protocols. For TCRbeta analysis, collaborators shipped samples in one of three forms: frozen whole blood, isolated PBMCs, or DNA extracted from either of those sample types. The source of the sample is a study of blood T cell repertoires in COVID-19 (dated by TCRdb to about 2020). Study-level background: The collaborator samples originated in the United States, Italy and Spain and spanned the acute and convalescent phases of COVID-19. The samples were drawn from the first 160 participants of the ongoing ImmuneRACE study and from some 1,300 subjects provided by 6 global collaborators. The prospective study material was composed of cDNA or gDNA derived from T cells, B-cell-depleted T cells, or PBMCs. The sample metadata nearly always contained a de-identified subject ID, COVID-19 status, age in years and sex. Where available, HLA class I and class II types were taken from metadata supplied by the sample provider and were not determined by assay-based typing. The dataset comprised deeply sampled blood TCRbeta repertoires from subjects exposed to, actively infected with, or recovered from COVID-19. A freely available public database, intended as a resource for researchers studying the immune response to SARS-CoV-2, is where the repertoires were released.

What the study reported, not specific to this receptor: The quantity of clinical and demographic metadata differed by source and by participant and was supplied without curation.

The immunoSEQ Assay, a bias-controlled multiplex PCR, was used to amplify TCRbeta CDR3 regions from genomic DNA. In the authors' own workflow: The number of nucleated cells in each sample was estimated by amplification of reference gene primers within the assay. To quantify the absolute abundance of each unique TCRbeta CDR3 rearrangement, sequence reads were collapsed and filtered. For each sample, productive Simpson clonality was calculated by taking the square root of Simpson's diversity index across productive rearrangements. The immuneACCESS repertoire file appears here via TCRdb, limited to in-frame rearrangements. These files lack a portion of the clones; in checked studies, under half of the deficit traces to unresolved V genes, and the cause of the others is not known. The V and J calls and clone size come from that table; D and trimming were worked out from the DNA. The sample table shows more than 250,000 clones, and more than 75% are seen once. The biggest ten clones account for 1.5% to 2% of the sample.

The chain is assembled from TRBV7-2 and TRBJ1-1, and perhaps TRBD1 as D gene, on 6 matching bases. The sample consisted of peripheral blood. The sequence derives from a woman aged 50 to 60 with acute or convalescent COVID-19. The DNA sequence is given as TGTGCCAGCAGCTCCGGACAGTCCATGTTGATGAGGAACACTGAAGCTTTCTTT. Its protein is CASSSGQSMLMRNTEAFF. Where the CDR3 stops, the reference TRBV7-2 and TRBJ1-1 genes take over; the full variable domain is GAGVSQSPSNKVTEKGKDVELRCDPISGHTALYWYRQSLGQGLEFLIYFQGNSAPDKSGLPSDRFSAERTGGSVSTLTIQRTQQEDSAVYLCASSSGQSMLMRNTEAFFGQGTRLTVV.